A selection of T cell receptor beta chains follows, all from one sample in a study of shared clonotypes between healthy human individuals. TCRdb keeps only in-frame clones here, not all; method: immunoSEQ multiplex PCR. The table lists approximately 510,000 clones, 75% to 85% of them singletons. The sample taken for sequencing was PBMCs. These receptors all stem from a woman in her thirties or forties in good health. Some clones in this sample may be carry-over from other donors' samples. Both conserved end residues are part of each CDR3. Each record gives: D gene, J gene, V gene, clone size, CDR3 DNA, CDR3 protein. The D gene is left open where the match is weak. Clone size, where shown, is once, few, many, or a class for clones that have expanded.

>NA|TRBJ2-7|TRBV5-4|NA
TGTGCCAGCAGCGCTGGACTGTTAGCCTACGAGCAGTACTTC
CASSAGLLAYEQYF
>TRBD1|TRBJ1-2|TRBV5-1|NA
TGCGCCAGCAGCACCTACAGGGGTTCAGGAGGCTACACCTTC
CASSTYRGSGGYTF
>NA|TRBJ1-2|TRBV5-5|NA
TGTGCCAGCAGCTTTCGGGACTATGGCTACACCTTC
CASSFRDYGYTF
>TRBD1|TRBJ1-4|TRBV5-1|NA
TGCGCCAGCAGCTTATCACACAGGGGGTCCATTTCGGAACTGTTTTTT
CASSLSHRGSISELFF
>TRBD1|TRBJ2-5|TRBV28|NA
TGTGCCAGCAGTTCGGGACAGTTCCAAGAGACCCAGTACTTC
CASSSGQFQETQYF
>NA|TRBJ2-1|TRBV9|NA
TGTGCCAGCAGCGCCCAATACAATGAGCAGTTCTTC
CASSAQYNEQFF
>NA|TRBJ2-2|TRBV7-9|NA
TGTGCCAGCAGCCGTTGGTTTGCGGGCAATAGCACCGGGGAGCTGTTTTTT
CASSRWFAGNSTGELFF
>NA|TRBJ1-1|TRBV7-9|NA
TGTGCCAGCAGCCCAGCCCAGGGAAAGAACACTGAAGCTTTCTTT
CASSPAQGKNTEAFF
>NA|TRBJ1-2|TRBV29-1|NA
TGCAGTGAAACAGGGCCGTCATTAGGTGGCTACACCTTC
CSETGPSLGGYTF
>NA|TRBJ2-3|TRBV10-3|NA
TGTGCCATCAAGGCGACACATAGCACAGATACGCAGTATTTT
CAIKATHSTDTQYF
>TRBD1|TRBJ1-4|TRBV7-2|NA
TGTGCCAGCAGCTCCACAAAGTTGGGGACAGGGGATGAAAAACTGTTTTTT
CASSSTKLGTGDEKLFF
>TRBD1|TRBJ2-5|TRBV5-1|many
TGCGCCAGCAGCTTGGCGGGGACAGGGGAAGAGACCCAGTACTTC
CASSLAGTGEETQYF
>TRBD2|TRBJ2-1|TRBV30|NA
TGTGCCTGGAGTGAACCGGGACTAGCCACATACAATGAGCAGTTCTTC
CAWSEPGLATYNEQFF
>NA|TRBJ2-2|TRBV11-1|NA
TGTGCCAGCAGTCCCGATGGGGCCGGGGAGCTGTTTTTT
CASSPDGAGELFF
>TRBD2|TRBJ2-1|TRBV19|few
TGTGCCAGTAGTCCTAGCGGGAGGGGAAATGAGCAGTTCTTC
CASSPSGRGNEQFF
>TRBD1|TRBJ2-5|TRBV4-1|NA
TGCGCCAGCAGCCAAGATGGGACAGGGGTGGCGGAGACCCAGTACTTC
CASSQDGTGVAETQYF
>TRBD1|TRBJ1-4|TRBV7-9|NA
TGTGCCAGCAGCCTCACAGGGGCTAATGAAAAACTGTTTTTT
CASSLTGANEKLFF
>NA|TRBJ2-3|TRBV28|once
TGTGCCAGCAGTGTGCCTAGCACAGATACGCAGTATTTT
CASSVPSTDTQYF
>NA|TRBJ1-1|TRBV29-1|NA
TGCAGCGTTGTATTGAGGAGGATGAACACTGAAGCTTTCTTT
CSVVLRRMNTEAFF
>TRBD2|TRBJ2-1|TRBV11-2|NA
TGTGCCAGCAGCCATTCCGTGGTAGCGGGAGATTCGTACAATGAGCAGTTCTTC
CASSHSVVAGDSYNEQFF
>TRBD2|TRBJ2-1|TRBV7-9|NA
TGTGCCAGCAGACACCGGGGGGACCCTGGGGACAATGAGCAGTTCTTC
CASRHRGDPGDNEQFF
>NA|TRBJ2-7|TRBV30|NA
TGTGCCTGGAGTGTACAAAACTCCCTCTACGAGCAGTACTTC
CAWSVQNSLYEQYF
>TRBD2|TRBJ2-4|TRBV28|NA
TGTGCCAGCAGTCCCCTCGGACTAGCGGGAGTTCTGGACATTCAGTACTTC
CASSPLGLAGVLDIQYF
>TRBD1|TRBJ1-5|TRBV19|NA
TGTGCCAGTAGGGGGGACAGGGGGGATCAGCCCCAGCATTTT
CASRGDRGDQPQHF
>NA|TRBJ1-1|TRBV27|few
TGTGCCAGCAGTTTATCGATCGGGGGGGGCACTGAAGCTTTCTTT
CASSLSIGGGTEAFF
>TRBD1|TRBJ1-1|TRBV14|NA
TGTGCCAGCAGCCAAGGACAGGGCGGGACTGAAGCTTTCTTT
CASSQGQGGTEAFF
>NA|TRBJ1-3|TRBV5-1|NA
TGCGCCAGCAGCGTACAGGCTGGAAACACCATATATTTT
CASSVQAGNTIYF
>NA|TRBJ2-5|TRBV28|NA
TGTGCCAGCAGCCAAGGGGGGCTCCAAGAGACCCAGTACTTC
CASSQGGLQETQYF
>TRBD2|TRBJ2-7|TRBV27|NA
TGTGCCAGCAGTCTCAAACCGGGACTAGCGGGAGGCTACGAGCAGTACTTC
CASSLKPGLAGGYEQYF
>NA|TRBJ1-3|TRBV4-1|NA
TGCGCCAGCAGCCAACAAGGGGGAAACACCATATATTTT
CASSQQGGNTIYF
>NA|TRBJ1-1|TRBV11-2|NA
TGTGCCAGCAGCTTAGAAGGCCCCTTGAACACTGAAGCTTTCTTT
CASSLEGPLNTEAFF
>NA|TRBJ1-2|TRBV7-2|NA
TGTGCCAGCAGCTTTGAGCCAGACTATGGCTACACCTTC
CASSFEPDYGYTF
>NA|TRBJ1-1|TRBV25-1|NA
TGTGCCAGCAGTGATATGGGATTAGCTGAAGCTTTCTTT
CASSDMGLAEAFF